Presented here are 19 T cell receptor beta chains from one specimen sequenced in a study of human T cells and chemical hapten exposure. Time point noted: patch test 2, 6 weeks after DPC sensitization. Treatment described: therapeutic diphenylcyclopropenone sensitization with weekly scalp DPC. Each CDR3 protein is one row after TCRdb ran MiXCR on the RACE reads. The sample consists of tens of thousands of distinct CDR3 sequences, about 9% of them appearing once. Sequenced material: whole blood, taken in connection with sensitization to the hapten diphenylcyclopropenone (DPC). These receptors were collected from a woman aged 45-60 years with alopecia areata. Some clones in this sample may be carry-over from other donors' samples.

The rearrangement joins TRBV2 to TRBJ1-4, with 8 bases identical to TRBD1. Germline CDR1 SNHLY, CDR2 FYNNEI. The CDR3 covers 14 residues. J gave up 8 bases and V 6 bases, and 8 bases lay outside the gene matches. The CDR3 reads CASRLDRVKEKLFF. CDR3 in DNA: TGTGCCAGCAGACTGGACAGGGTAAAGGAAAAACTGTTTTTT.

The table lists this clonotype with many counts. The V and J genes are TRBV6-6 and TRBJ2-6; D ambiguous. Germline V CDR1 and CDR2: MNHNY, SVGAGI (reference sequence). This CDR3 has 15 amino acids. The germline V and J ends were trimmed by 4 bases and 0 bases, with 7 bases remaining between them. The DNA of the CDR3 is TGTGCCAGCAGTTCTACCCTCTCTGGGGCCAACGTCCTGACTTTC. It is translated as CASSSTLSGANVLTF.

This clonotype was detected ten times or more. V and J are TRBV29-1 and TRBJ2-1; 9 positions match TRBD2. The CDR3 has 14 amino acids. In germline, CDR1 is SQVTM, CDR2 ANQGSEA. V shed 4 bases and J 2 bases; nucleotides not matched to a gene: 3. This chain's CDR3 is CSVGSGGTYNEQFF. CDR3 nucleotide sequence: TGCAGCGTTGGTAGCGGGGGTACCTACAATGAGCAGTTCTTC.

Many counts were recorded for this clonotype. The chain employs TRBV11-2 and TRBJ1-3; D remains unclear. The CDR3 covers 15 residues. Trimming pared 0 bases from V and 0 bases from J, leaving 6 bases between. Germline values: CDR1 SGHAT, CDR2 FQNNGV. In nucleotides, the CDR3 is TGTGCCAGCAGCTTAGATCCGGCCTCTGGAAACACCATATATTTT. This translates into CASSLDPASGNTIYF. Supplemented by reference TRBV11-2 and TRBJ1-3, the full variable domain reads EAGVAQSPRYKIIEKRQSVAFWCNPISGHATLYWYQQILGQGPKLLIQFQNNGVVDDSQLPKDRFSAERLKGVDSTLKIQPAKLEDSAVYLCASSLDPASGNTIYFGEGSWLTVV.

This clonotype was counted at least ten times. The V gene is TRBV9, the J gene TRBJ1-1, with 7 nucleotides matching TRBD1. The CDR3 totals 15 residues. The ends lost 4 bases at V and 0 bases at J; junction bases unmatched: 6. Germline assignment: CDR1 SGDLS and CDR2 YYNGEE. CDR3 coding DNA: TGTGCCAGCAGCCCCAGGGGACAGCTGAACACTGAAGCTTTCTTT. Encoded protein: CASSPRGQLNTEAFF.

There are a few counts of this clonotype. The CDR3 DNA sequence: TGCGCCAGCAGCTTGGAACAGGGCCCAGATACGCAGTATTTT. This codes for CASSLEQGPDTQYF. This chain links TRBV5-1 with TRBJ2-3; perhaps TRBD1 as D (6 bases). This CDR3 has 14 amino acids. Trimming stripped 0 bases from V and 4 bases from J, with 9 bases between. CDR1 and CDR2 (germline): SGHRS, YFSETQ.

The sample holds many counts of this clonotype. The gene calls are TRBV12-3 or TRBV12-4 and TRBJ2-2; 12 bases fit TRBD2. The trim removed 5 bases at V and 4 bases at J, leaving 8 bases unmatched. The CDR3 has 17 residues. CDR3 in amino acids: CASSVGLAGMPTGELFF. The CDR3 nucleotides read TGTGCCAGCAGTGTGGGACTAGCGGGCATGCCCACCGGGGAGCTGTTTTTT.

The table lists this clonotype with many counts. V gene TRBV30 combines with J gene TRBJ1-1, with D unclear. The CDR3 runs 15 residues. Trimming took 0 bases from V and 0 from J, leaving 11 bases between them. Per the germline V gene, CDR1 is GTSNPN and CDR2 is SVGIG (reference sequence). CDR3 sequence: CAWSVRAGMNTEAFF. CDR3 bases: TGTGCCTGGAGTGTACGGGCAGGAATGAACACTGAAGCTTTCTTT.

This clonotype came up a few times. This rearrangement joins TRBV29-1 to TRBJ2-3; D is unclear. Germline CDR1 reads SQVTM; CDR2 reads ANQGSEA. The CDR3 loop spans 13 amino acids. Trimming left V 4 bases short and J 6 bases short, with 14 bases between. DNA of the CDR3: TGCAGCGTTGGCTACTCTTCCACCGATACGCAGTATTTT. This encodes CSVGYSSTDTQYF.

This clonotype was counted at least ten times. The gene calls are TRBV6-5 and TRBJ1-1; D perhaps matches TRBD1 (6 bases). Germline assignment: CDR1 MNHEY and CDR2 SVGAGI. CDR3 size: 17 residues. The germline V and J ends were trimmed by 2 bases and 3 bases, with 19 bases remaining between them. Written as DNA, the CDR3 is TGTGCCAGCAGTTACATTTGGGACACGAATAGGGACACTGAAGCTTTCTTT. Translating it yields CASSYIWDTNRDTEAFF.

The V call is TRBV5-6, the J call TRBJ2-1, with 9 bases identical to TRBD2. V trimming: 3 bases; J trimming: 10 bases; junction bases outside the gene matches: 2. The CDR3 sequence is 12 residues long. Germline V gene lookup returns CDR1 SGHDT and CDR2 YYEEEE. This CDR3 is CASSSLAGEQFF. CDR3 DNA sequence: TGTGCCAGCAGCTCCCTAGCGGGAGAGCAGTTCTTC.

This clonotype was observed a few times. The chain uses TRBV28 and TRBJ2-7; the D is unclear. CDR3 length: 14 amino acids. Germline CDR1 is MDHEN and CDR2 is SYDVKM. Trimming shortened V by 4 bases and J by 2 bases, and 12 bases separated the two germline ends. The CDR3 loop is CASSSPTAAYEQYF. The CDR3 bases are TGTGCCAGCAGTTCCCCCACCGCGGCCTACGAGCAGTACTTC.

The chain carries TRBV28 and TRBJ1-1; the D is unclear. The length of the CDR3 is 11 residues. V dropped 8 bases and J dropped 2 bases, with 6 bases sitting between them. Germline V gene data show CDR1 as MDHEN and CDR2 as SYDVKM. The CDR3 DNA is TGTGCCAGCGGGATTAACACTGAAGCTTTCTTT. Translation: CASGINTEAFF.

In its sample, this clonotype was seen many times. This chain connects TRBV6-5 to TRBJ2-2; D unclear. The V end was cut by 9 bases, the J end by 8 bases, with 10 bases between. Germline V lookup: CDR1 MNHEY, CDR2 SVGAGI. The CDR3 length is 11 residues. CDR3 region: CASTTTGELFF. In nucleotides, the CDR3 is TGTGCCAGTACTACTACGGGGGAGCTGTTTTTT.

This clonotype was recorded many times. The V gene is TRBV7-2, the J gene TRBJ2-4, with D possibly TRBD1 on 5 matching bases. The CDR3 length is 18 residues. Between the trimmed V and J ends, which lost 1 base and 2 bases, there was a span of 18 bases. From germline, CDR1 is SGHTA and CDR2 FQGNSA. The CDR3 region has the DNA TGTGCCAGCAGCTTAGTTCCCGTTAGTGGGGCGACCAAAAACATTCAGTACTTC. It translates to CASSLVPVSGATKNIQYF.

CDR3 sequence: CASSVDRRDTQYF. CDR3 DNA: TGTGCCAGCAGCGTAGACAGGAGGGATACGCAGTATTTT. This sequence joins TRBV9 and TRBJ2-3; either TRBD1 or TRBD2 may supply D (5 bases each). Germline V CDR1 and CDR2: SGDLS, YYNGEE. CDR3 length: 13 amino acids. Trimming took off 0 bases at V and 6 bases at J, with 8 bases between the two ends.

The chain combines TRBV5-1 with TRBJ2-2; the D gene is possibly TRBD2 (5 bases). Germline V CDR1 and CDR2: SGHRS, YFSETQ. The CDR3 contains 13 residues. V shed 3 bases and J shed 5 bases, with 8 bases lying between them. The CDR3 bases are TGCGCCAGCAGCTGGACTGGGACCGGGGAGCTGTTTTTT. Translating it yields CASSWTGTGELFF.

This clonotype has at least ten counts. This sequence joins TRBV14 and TRBJ2-7, with TRBD2 as a possible D gene (6 bases). The CDR3 length is 13 residues. V was clipped by 4 bases and J by 7 bases, with 14 bases between them. Germline V gene lookup returns CDR1 SGHDN and CDR2 FVKESK. This CDR3 reads CASSPHGTLEQYF. The CDR3 DNA reads TGTGCCAGCAGCCCCCACGGGACTTTGGAGCAGTACTTC.

This clonotype was counted only a few times. The gene calls are TRBV11-2 and TRBJ1-6; D might be TRBD1 (5 bases). This CDR3 comprises 14 residues. Germline V gene data show CDR1 as SGHAT and CDR2 as FQNNGV. The V gene lost 1 base and the J gene lost 13 bases, with 14 bases spanning the gap. The CDR3 sequence is CASSLGPGTSPLHF. Here the CDR3 DNA reads TGTGCCAGCAGCTTAGGGCCCGGGACTTCCCCCCTCCACTTT.